The source of this T cell receptor beta chain is a study of control samples from healthy donors and cancer patients. This CDR3 region has 17 residues. V lost 3 bases and J lost 2; bases outside the gene matches: 8. Germline V CDR1 and CDR2: LGHNA, YNFKEQ. TCRdb's table, derived via immunoSEQ multiplex PCR, lists solely in-frame clones and lacks some. There are about 130,000 clones in the sample; around 90% occur only once, and almost 2.5% lies in the top ten. Sequencing was done on a sample of blood. The chain employs TRBV4-2 and TRBJ2-3; 10 nucleotides match TRBD2. This sequence was found in a man in his late teens or twenties in good health. CDR3 DNA sequence: TGTGCCAGCAGCCAGTCAGGACTAGCGGTTATCACAGATACGCAGTATTTT. Translating it yields CASSQSGLAVITDTQYF.